This TCR beta chain emerged from a study of intratumoral heterogeneity in liver cancer. Clones were read by immunoSEQ multiplex PCR, and TCRdb kept only the in-frame ones, dropping some. The sample lists about 20,000 clones, about two thirds occurring once. Patients had early-stage hepatocellular carcinoma, untreated before resection. Sampled areas showed no macroscopic necrosis or hemorrhage. Turning to this clone: Its antigen remains unknown.

V gave up 0 bases and J gave up 1 base; unmatched junction bases: 5. Germline CDR1 and CDR2: SGDLS and YYNGEE. This CDR3 has 17 amino acids. Findings and caveats of the study: Tumor-infiltrating lymphocytes were acknowledged as under-represented in the sampling.

This sequence joins TRBV9 and TRBJ2-7; 12 positions agree with TRBD2. The source material was tumor-adjacent normal tissue, sampled before any cancer treatment. This receptor was obtained from a woman between 65 and 79 years old with hepatocellular carcinoma. The CDR3: CASSVGLAGVVSYEQYF. The CDR3 coding sequence is TGTGCCAGCAGCGTAGGACTAGCGGGAGTTGTATCCTACGAGCAGTACTTC.